One and the same sample provided the 17 T cell receptor beta chains below, sequenced in a study of blood T cell repertoires in COVID-19. Generated by immunoSEQ multiplex PCR, the TCRdb table keeps only in-frame clones and is missing some. The sample lists fewer than 80,000 clones, about 80% occurring once. Sequenced sample: peripheral blood. The receptors stem from a man between 60 and 70 years old with COVID-19, enrolled during active disease.

The chain uses TRBV7-9 and TRBJ2-1; no clear D gene. CDR3 size: 11 residues. CDR1 SEHNR and CDR2 FQNEAQ come from the germline V gene (reference sequence). V was clipped by 2 bases and J by 9 bases, with 5 bases between them. The CDR3: CASSLTSEQFF. The CDR3, as DNA: TGTGCCAGCAGCTTAACATCTGAGCAGTTCTTC.

The V gene is TRBV29-1, the J gene TRBJ1-3; D is perhaps TRBD1 (5 bases). In germline, CDR1 is SQVTM, CDR2 ANQGSEA. The CDR3 has 13 residues. V was shortened by 5 bases and J by 4 bases, with 12 bases between the two germline ends. The CDR3 bases are TGCAGCGTTTTCCAGGGATCCGGAAACACCATATATTTT. This codes for CSVFQGSGNTIYF.

As DNA, the CDR3 is TGTGCCAGCAGCGTCCGACTAGCGGGAAGCACAGATACGCAGTATTTT. Translation gives CASSVRLAGSTDTQYF. J is TRBJ2-3 and V is TRBV9, with 11 bases that match TRBD2. CDR1 SGDLS and CDR2 YYNGEE come from the germline V gene. CDR3 length: 16 amino acids. V gave up 2 bases and J gave up 0 bases; unmatched junction bases: 2. Filled out from reference TRBV9 and TRBJ2-3, the complete variable domain reads DSGVTQTPKHLITATGQRVTLRCSPRSGDLSVYWYQQSLDQGLQFLIQYYNGEERAKGNILERFSAQQFPDLHSELNLSSLELGDSALYFCASSVRLAGSTDTQYFGPGTRLTVL.

This sequence joins TRBV7-9 and TRBJ2-3; TRBD1 matches 8 bases. The J segment lost 1 base and the V segment lost 2 bases, leaving 2 bases of the junction unmatched. This CDR3 region has 15 residues. From germline, CDR1 is SEHNR and CDR2 FQNEAQ (reference sequence). The CDR3 DNA reads TGTGCCAGCAGCTTATTGACAGGGGGCACAGATACGCAGTATTTT. This sequence encodes CASSLLTGGTDTQYF.

V gene TRBV11-1 combines with J gene TRBJ2-4; a possible D gene is TRBD2 (7 bases). Trimming pared 5 bases from V and 6 bases from J, leaving 14 bases between. Germline CDR1 reads SGHAT; CDR2 reads FQDESV (reference sequence). This CDR3 region has 14 residues. The CDR3 protein is CASSTRGAGNIQYF. The CDR3 nucleotides read TGTGCCAGCAGCACCCGGGGGGCTGGAAACATTCAGTACTTC.

This clone has at least ten counts. J is TRBJ1-5 and V is TRBV30, with D perhaps matching TRBD1 (6 bases). Germline V CDR1 and CDR2: GTSNPN, SVGIG (reference sequence). The CDR3 is 15 amino acids. V gave up 3 bases and J gave up 5 bases, with 17 bases separating them. CDR3 protein: CAWSLVGGADQPQHF. The CDR3 DNA sequence: TGTGCCTGGAGCTTGGTTGGGGGGGCCGATCAGCCCCAGCATTTT. Based on the CDR3 plus reference TRBV30 and TRBJ1-5, the full variable domain is SQTIHQWPATLVQPVGSPLSLECTVEGTSNPNLYWYRQAAGRGLQLLFYSVGIGQISSEVPQNLSASRPQDRQFILSSKKLLLSDSGFYLCAWSLVGGADQPQHFGDGTRLSIL.

The gene calls are TRBV5-1 and TRBJ2-1; D remains unclear. Trimming took 1 base from V and 7 from J, leaving 9 bases between them. Germline CDR1 SGHRS, CDR2 YFSETQ. The CDR3 covers 13 residues. In DNA, the CDR3 is TGCGCCAGCAGCTTGAGTGTAGCTAATGAGCAGTTCTTC. As protein: CASSLSVANEQFF. Full variable domain (outside the CDR3, taken from reference TRBV5-1 and TRBJ2-1): KAGVTQTPRYLIKTRGQQVTLSCSPISGHRSVSWYQQTPGQGLQFLFEYFSETQRNKGNFPGRFSGRQFSNSRSEMNVSTLELGDSALYLCASSLSVANEQFFGPGTRLTVL.

The chain couples TRBV7-9 to TRBJ2-7; D is possibly TRBD1 (6 bases). Between the trimmed V and J ends, which lost 1 base and 6 bases, there was a span of 16 bases. Germline CDR1 and CDR2: SEHNR and FQNEAQ (reference sequence). This CDR3 contains 15 residues. CDR3 residues: CASSLVYRAKSEQYF. In DNA, the CDR3 is TGTGCCAGCAGCTTAGTTTACAGGGCGAAGAGCGAGCAGTACTTC.

The chain joins TRBV2 to TRBJ1-4; no clear D. CDR1 and CDR2 (germline): SNHLY, FYNNEI. The CDR3 runs to 12 residues. V shed 8 bases and J shed 5 bases, with 9 bases lying between them. In nucleotides, the CDR3 is TGTGCCAGCGGGAGAAAAAATGAAAAACTGTTTTTT. Its translation: CASGRKNEKLFF.

The genes are TRBV6-1 and TRBJ2-7; 11 bases are a match to TRBD1. There are 16 residues in the CDR3. Germline CDR1 and CDR2: MNHNS and SASEGT. Trimming at V came to 0 bases and at J to 5 bases, leaving 6 bases not matched to a gene. CDR3 in DNA: TGTGCCAGCAGTGAAGCATGGACAGGGGGCAGGGACGAGCAGTACTTC. Its translation is CASSEAWTGGRDEQYF.

This clone was observed a single time. This rearrangement joins TRBV5-5 to TRBJ2-5; D is unclear. CDR1 SGHKS and CDR2 YYEKEE come from the germline V gene (reference sequence). The CDR3 spans 14 residues. V was cut by 3 bases and J by 2 bases, with 11 bases left in between. The CDR3 nucleotides are TGTGCCAGCAGCTCCCCTCCGGGTCAAGAGACCCAGTACTTC. Its protein product is CASSSPPGQETQYF.

This clone was counted only a few times. The chain carries TRBV6-6 and TRBJ1-5; 7 bases line up with TRBD1. V shed 5 bases, J shed 3 bases, and the junction held 4 bases outside the gene matches. CDR1 and CDR2 from the germline V gene are MNHNY and SVGAGI (reference sequence). The CDR3 has 14 amino acids. CDR3 residues: CASSMDRINQPQHF. CDR3 bases: TGTGCCAGCAGTATGGACAGGATCAATCAGCCCCAGCATTTT.

V is TRBV10-3 and J is TRBJ2-7, with a tentative D call TRBD1 (6 bases). The CDR3 covers 17 residues. Germline CDR1 and CDR2: ENHRY and SYGVKD. The germline V and J ends were trimmed by 5 bases and 2 bases, with 22 bases remaining between them. The CDR3 is CAISFLRYRDKAYEQYF. CDR3 DNA: TGTGCCATCAGTTTTCTGAGGTACCGGGACAAGGCCTACGAGCAGTACTTC.

This rearrangement joins TRBV5-1 to TRBJ1-3; D is possibly TRBD1 (5 bases). With 4 bases removed from V and 0 bases from J, the gap between germline ends came to 14 bases. CDR1 SGHRS and CDR2 YFSETQ come from the germline V gene. This CDR3 region has 16 residues. In nucleotides, the CDR3 is TGCGCCAGCAGCCCCCAGGGTACCGTCTCTGGAAACACCATATATTTT. Translation: CASSPQGTVSGNTIYF.

This sequence joins TRBV12-5 and TRBJ2-3; 7 bases are a match to TRBD2. The germline V gene has CDR1 LGHNT and CDR2 FRNRAP. The CDR3 runs to 14 residues. Trimming cost V 3 bases and J 4 bases; bases outside gene matches: 4. CDR3 DNA: TGTGCTAGTGGTTTAGCCCGGGGGGCAGATACGCAGTATTTT. Translated: CASGLARGADTQYF.

Note on this clone: Distinct nucleotide sequences in the sample also encode this CDR3. The chain combines TRBV18 with TRBJ2-3; no definite D call. In germline, CDR1 is KGHSH, CDR2 LQKENI. This CDR3 has 13 residues. V shed 3 bases and J shed 2 bases, with 6 bases lying between them. The CDR3 here is CASSPSLTDTQYF. In nucleotides, the CDR3 is TGTGCCAGCTCACCTTCCCTCACAGATACGCAGTATTTT.

This clone was found a few times. The chain couples TRBV18 to TRBJ1-1; 9 nucleotides line up with TRBD1. Germline CDR1 is KGHSH and CDR2 is LQKENI. Trimming cost V 2 bases and J 10 bases; bases outside gene matches: 5. This CDR3 comprises 13 residues. CDR3 in amino acids: CASSPMDRGGAFF. The CDR3 region has the DNA TGTGCCAGCTCACCAATGGACAGGGGAGGAGCTTTCTTT.